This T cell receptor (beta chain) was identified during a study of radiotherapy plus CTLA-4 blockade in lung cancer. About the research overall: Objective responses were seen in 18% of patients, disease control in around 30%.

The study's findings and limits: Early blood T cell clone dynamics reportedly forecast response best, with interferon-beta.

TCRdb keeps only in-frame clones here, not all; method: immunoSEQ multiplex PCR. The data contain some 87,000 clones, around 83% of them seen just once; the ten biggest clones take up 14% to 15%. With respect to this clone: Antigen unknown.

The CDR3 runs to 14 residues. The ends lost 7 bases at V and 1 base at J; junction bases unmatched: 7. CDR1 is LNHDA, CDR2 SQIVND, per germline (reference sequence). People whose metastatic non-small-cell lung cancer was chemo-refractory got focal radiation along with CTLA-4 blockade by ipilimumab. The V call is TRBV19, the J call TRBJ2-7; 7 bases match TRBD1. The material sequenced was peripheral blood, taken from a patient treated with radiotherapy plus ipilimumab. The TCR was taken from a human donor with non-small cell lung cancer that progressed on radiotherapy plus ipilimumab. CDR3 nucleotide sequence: TGTGCCAGTACGCTCCACAGGGGTTCCTACGAGCAGTACTTC. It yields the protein CASTLHRGSYEQYF.